One and the same sample provided the 2 T cell receptor beta chains below, sequenced in a study of a mutant IDH1 vaccine in newly diagnosed glioma. Time point noted: baseline, week 1 (first vaccination visit). Noted treatment: pre-vaccination baseline after standard-of-care therapy. Only in-frame clones appear in the TCRdb table, and some are missing; sequencing was by immunoSEQ multiplex PCR. In the table there are approximately 92,000 clones, around 80% of which are singletons. Specimen: PBMCs, collected from a glioma patient treated with radiotherapy, temozolomide or both. The receptor source for this set is a man in his forties with glioma.

The chain has TRBV5-4 and TRBJ1-1; tentatively, D is TRBD1 (5 bases). The V gene's germline CDR1 is SGHNT and CDR2 YYREEE (reference sequence). V was pared by 4 bases and J by 3 bases, with 16 bases between. This CDR3 is built from 15 residues. Here the CDR3 DNA reads TGTGCCAGCAGCCCCGACGGGACCGAACACACTGAAGCTTTCTTT. This sequence encodes CASSPDGTEHTEAFF.

The rearrangement joins TRBV5-1 to TRBJ2-1; 9 nucleotides match TRBD2. J was trimmed by 6 bases and V by 2 bases; bases with no gene match: 9. CDR1 SGHRS and CDR2 YFSETQ come from the germline V gene. CDR3 length: 16 amino acids. CDR3: CASSLKAGGGANEQFF. The CDR3 bases are TGCGCCAGCAGCTTAAAAGCGGGAGGAGGGGCCAATGAGCAGTTCTTC.